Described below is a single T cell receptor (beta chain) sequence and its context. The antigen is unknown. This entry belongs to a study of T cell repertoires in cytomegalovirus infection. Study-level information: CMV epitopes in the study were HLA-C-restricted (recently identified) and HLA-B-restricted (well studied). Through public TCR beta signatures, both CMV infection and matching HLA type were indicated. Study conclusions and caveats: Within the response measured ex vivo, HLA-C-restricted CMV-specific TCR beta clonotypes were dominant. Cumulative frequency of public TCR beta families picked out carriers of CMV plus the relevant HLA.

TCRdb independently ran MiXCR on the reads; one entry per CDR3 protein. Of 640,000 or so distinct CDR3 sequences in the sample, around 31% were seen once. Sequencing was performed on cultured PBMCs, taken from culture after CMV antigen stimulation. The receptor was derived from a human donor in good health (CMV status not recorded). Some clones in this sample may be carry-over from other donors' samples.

The CDR3 bases are TGTGCCAGCAGCCTCTCGGGGGCCAAAGATACGCAGTATTTT. This gives the protein CASSLSGAKDTQYF. The chain is built from TRBV5-6 and TRBJ2-3; D is possibly TRBD1 or TRBD2 (6 bases each). Germline V lookup: CDR1 SGHDT, CDR2 YYEEEE. CDR3 length: 14 residues. V lost 4 bases and J 5 bases, leaving 14 bases between the germline ends. The full variable domain, completed using reference TRBV5-6 and TRBJ2-3, is DAGVTQSPTHLIKTRGQQVTLRCSPKSGHDTVSWYQQALGQGPQFIFQYYEEEERQRGNFPDRFSGHQFPNYSSELNVNALLLGDSALYLCASSLSGAKDTQYFGPGTRLTVL.